This T cell receptor beta chain is from a study of monozygotic twins with inflammatory bowel disease. TCRdb re-called the 5' RACE reads and gives one entry per CDR3 protein, without DNA. The repertoire shows roughly 150,000 distinct CDR3 sequences; the top ten hold roughly 2.5%. Germline assignment: CDR1 LNHNV and CDR2 YYDKDF (reference sequence). The CDR3 consists of 15 residues. The clonotype was recovered from a human donor with ulcerative colitis or Crohn's disease, or a healthy co-twin of an affected twin (not recorded which). The chain recombines TRBV15 with TRBJ1-1; the D call from TCRdb, TRBD1, cannot be confirmed without DNA. The sample consisted of blood. CDR3 sequence reads: CATSGRTGLNTEAFF.